The clone carrying this TCR beta chain has a count of ten or more. In germline, CDR1 is LNHDA, CDR2 SQIVND (reference sequence). The ends were cut back, 6 bases at V and 0 bases at J, with 13 bases in the middle. This CDR3 is built from 15 residues. These data come from a study of early T cells in non-severe SARS-CoV-2 infection. As for the study in general: Sequencing of unsorted whole blood was done on bulk RNA, leaving chains unpaired.

TCRdb reprocessed the 5' RACE reads via MiXCR and lists one record per CDR3 protein. In the table there are 45,000 to 55,000 distinct CDR3 sequences, around 6.5% of which are singletons. This specimen consisted of whole blood, obtained at baseline. V is TRBV19 and J is TRBJ2-3; D possibly corresponds to TRBD1 (5 bases). The TCR sequence derives from an adult who was a healthcare worker with PCR-confirmed SARS-CoV-2 infection or an uninfected control (not recorded which). CDR3 bases: TGTGCCAGTAGGTGGAAGGGGATAAGCACAGATACGCAGTATTTT. As protein: CASRWKGISTDTQYF.